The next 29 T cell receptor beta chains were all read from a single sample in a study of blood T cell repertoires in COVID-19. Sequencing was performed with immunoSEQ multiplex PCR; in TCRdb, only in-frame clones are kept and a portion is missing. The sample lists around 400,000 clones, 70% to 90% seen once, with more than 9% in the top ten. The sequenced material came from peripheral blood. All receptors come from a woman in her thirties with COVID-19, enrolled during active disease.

The CDR3 region is CASSSPTTYGYTF. Here the CDR3 DNA reads TGTGCCAGCAGTTCCCCGACAACTTATGGCTACACCTTC. The chain carries TRBV28 and TRBJ1-2, with no clear D. CDR3 length: 13 amino acids. V lost 4 bases and J 5 bases, leaving 11 bases between the germline ends. Germline lookup yields CDR1 MDHEN and CDR2 SYDVKM.

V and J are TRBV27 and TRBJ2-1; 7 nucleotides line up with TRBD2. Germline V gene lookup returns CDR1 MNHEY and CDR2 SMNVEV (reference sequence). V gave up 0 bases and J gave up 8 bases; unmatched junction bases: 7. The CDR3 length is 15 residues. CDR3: CASSLSWGGKDEQFF. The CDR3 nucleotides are TGTGCCAGCAGTTTATCCTGGGGGGGGAAGGATGAGCAGTTCTTC.

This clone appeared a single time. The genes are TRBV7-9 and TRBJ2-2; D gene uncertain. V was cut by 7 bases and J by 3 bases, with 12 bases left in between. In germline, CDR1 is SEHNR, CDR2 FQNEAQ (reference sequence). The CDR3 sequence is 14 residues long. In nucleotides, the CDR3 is TGTGCCAGCACCCAGGATTTGGACACCGGGGAGCTGTTTTTT. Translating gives CASTQDLDTGELFF.

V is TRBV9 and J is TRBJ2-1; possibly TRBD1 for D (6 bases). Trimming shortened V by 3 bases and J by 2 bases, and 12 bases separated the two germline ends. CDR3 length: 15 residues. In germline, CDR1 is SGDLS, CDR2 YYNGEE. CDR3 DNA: TGTGCCAGCAGCGGGGCAGGACAGACCTACAATGAGCAGTTCTTC. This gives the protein CASSGAGQTYNEQFF.

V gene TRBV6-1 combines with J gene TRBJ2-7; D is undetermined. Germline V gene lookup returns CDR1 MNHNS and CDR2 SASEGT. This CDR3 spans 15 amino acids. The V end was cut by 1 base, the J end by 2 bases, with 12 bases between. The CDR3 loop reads CASSEDVGSPYEQYF. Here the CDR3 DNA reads TGTGCCAGCAGTGAAGACGTTGGCAGTCCCTACGAGCAGTACTTC.

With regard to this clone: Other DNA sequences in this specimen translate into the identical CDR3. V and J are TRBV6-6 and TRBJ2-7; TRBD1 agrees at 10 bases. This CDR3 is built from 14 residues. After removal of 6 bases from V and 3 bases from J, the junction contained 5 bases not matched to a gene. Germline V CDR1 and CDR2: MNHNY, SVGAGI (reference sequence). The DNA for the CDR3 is TGTGCCAGCAGCCGGGACAGGGGTAGCTACGAGCAGTACTTC. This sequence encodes CASSRDRGSYEQYF.

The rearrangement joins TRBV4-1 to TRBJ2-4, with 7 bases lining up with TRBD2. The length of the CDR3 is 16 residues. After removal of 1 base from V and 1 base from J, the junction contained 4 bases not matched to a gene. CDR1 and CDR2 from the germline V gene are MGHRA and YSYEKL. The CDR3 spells CASSQVAGVAKNIQYF. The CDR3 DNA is TGCGCCAGCAGCCAAGTTGCGGGAGTTGCCAAAAACATTCAGTACTTC.

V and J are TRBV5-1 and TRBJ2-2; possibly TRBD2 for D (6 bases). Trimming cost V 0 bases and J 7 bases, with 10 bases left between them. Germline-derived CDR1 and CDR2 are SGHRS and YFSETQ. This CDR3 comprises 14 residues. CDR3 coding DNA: TGCGCCAGCAGCTTGGCCGGGAGTAACGGGGAGCTGTTTTTT. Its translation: CASSLAGSNGELFF.

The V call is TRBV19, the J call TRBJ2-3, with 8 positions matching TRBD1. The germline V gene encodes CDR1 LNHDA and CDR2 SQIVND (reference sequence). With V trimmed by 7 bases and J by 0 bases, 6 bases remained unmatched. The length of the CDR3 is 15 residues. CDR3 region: CASTTRQGSTDTQYF. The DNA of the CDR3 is TGTGCCAGTACAACTAGACAGGGGAGCACAGATACGCAGTATTTT.

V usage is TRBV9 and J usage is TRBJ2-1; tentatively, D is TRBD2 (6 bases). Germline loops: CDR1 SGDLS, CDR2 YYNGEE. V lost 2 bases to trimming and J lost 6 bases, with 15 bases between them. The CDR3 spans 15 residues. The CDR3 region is CASSVTPGAGNEQFF. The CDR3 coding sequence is TGTGCCAGCAGCGTGACCCCGGGAGCCGGCAATGAGCAGTTCTTC.

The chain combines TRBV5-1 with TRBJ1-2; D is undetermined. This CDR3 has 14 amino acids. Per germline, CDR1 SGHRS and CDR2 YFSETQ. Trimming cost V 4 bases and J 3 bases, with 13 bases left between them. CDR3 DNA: TGCGCCAGCAGCCCGGAGGTGGTGCACTATGGCTACACCTTC. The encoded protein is CASSPEVVHYGYTF.

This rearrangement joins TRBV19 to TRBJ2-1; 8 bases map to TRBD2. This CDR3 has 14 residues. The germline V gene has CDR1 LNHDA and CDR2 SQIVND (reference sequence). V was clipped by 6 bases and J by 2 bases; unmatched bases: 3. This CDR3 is CASREGLAYNEQFF. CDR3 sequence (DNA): TGTGCCAGTAGGGAGGGACTAGCCTACAATGAGCAGTTCTTC.

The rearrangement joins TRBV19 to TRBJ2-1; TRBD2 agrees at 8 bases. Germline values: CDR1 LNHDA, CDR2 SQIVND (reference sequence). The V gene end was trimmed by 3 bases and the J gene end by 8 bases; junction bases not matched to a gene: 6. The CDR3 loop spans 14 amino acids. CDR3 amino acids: CASSIMGLVDEQFF. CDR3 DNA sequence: TGTGCCAGTAGTATTATGGGACTAGTCGATGAGCAGTTCTTC. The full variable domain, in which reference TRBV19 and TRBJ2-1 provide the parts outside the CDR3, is DGGITQSPKYLFRKEGQNVTLSCEQNLNHDAMYWYRQDPGQGLRLIYYSQIVNDFQKGDIAEGYSVSREKKESFPLTVTSAQKNPTAFYLCASSIMGLVDEQFFGPGTRLTVL.

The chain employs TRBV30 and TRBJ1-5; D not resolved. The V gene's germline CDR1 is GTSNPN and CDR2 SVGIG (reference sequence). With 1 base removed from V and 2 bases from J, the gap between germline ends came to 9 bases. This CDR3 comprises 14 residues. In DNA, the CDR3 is TGTGCCTGGAGTGGAGGGTTGGGCAATCAGCCCCAGCATTTT. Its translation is CAWSGGLGNQPQHF.

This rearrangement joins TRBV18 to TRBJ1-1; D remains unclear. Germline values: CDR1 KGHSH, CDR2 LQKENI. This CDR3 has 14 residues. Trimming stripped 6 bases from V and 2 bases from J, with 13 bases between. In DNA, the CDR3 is TGTGCCAGCTCCCAAAAACAGCCTAACACTGAAGCTTTCTTT. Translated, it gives CASSQKQPNTEAFF.

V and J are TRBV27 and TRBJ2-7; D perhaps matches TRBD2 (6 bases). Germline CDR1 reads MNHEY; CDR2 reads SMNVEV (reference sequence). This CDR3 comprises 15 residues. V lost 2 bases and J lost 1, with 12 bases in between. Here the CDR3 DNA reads TGTGCCAGCAGTTTAAAGCCCGGAGGGTCCTACGAGCAGTACTTC. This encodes CASSLKPGGSYEQYF.

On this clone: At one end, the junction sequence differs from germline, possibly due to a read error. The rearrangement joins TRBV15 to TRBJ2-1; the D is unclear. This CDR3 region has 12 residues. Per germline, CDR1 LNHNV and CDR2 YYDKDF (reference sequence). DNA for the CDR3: TGTGCCACCAGCGGAGAGAGCAATGAGCAGTTCTTC. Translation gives CATSGESNEQFF.

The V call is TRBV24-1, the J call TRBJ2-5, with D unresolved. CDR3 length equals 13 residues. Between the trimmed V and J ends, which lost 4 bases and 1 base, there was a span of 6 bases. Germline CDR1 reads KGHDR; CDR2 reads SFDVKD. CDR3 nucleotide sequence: TGTGCCACCAGTGAGGGCAGCCAAGAGACCCAGTACTTC. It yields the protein CATSEGSQETQYF.

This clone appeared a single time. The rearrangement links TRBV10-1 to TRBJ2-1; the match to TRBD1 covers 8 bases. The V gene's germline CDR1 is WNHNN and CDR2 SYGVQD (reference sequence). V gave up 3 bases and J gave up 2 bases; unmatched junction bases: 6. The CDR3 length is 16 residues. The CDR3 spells CASSDRVTGAYNEQFF. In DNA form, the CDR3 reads TGCGCCAGCAGTGACAGGGTGACAGGGGCCTACAATGAGCAGTTCTTC.

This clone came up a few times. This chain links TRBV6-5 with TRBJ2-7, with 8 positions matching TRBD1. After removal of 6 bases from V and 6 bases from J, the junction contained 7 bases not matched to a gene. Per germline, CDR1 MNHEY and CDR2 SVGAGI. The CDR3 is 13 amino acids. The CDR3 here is CASSWTGKSEQYF. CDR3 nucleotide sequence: TGTGCCAGCAGCTGGACAGGGAAGAGCGAGCAGTACTTC.

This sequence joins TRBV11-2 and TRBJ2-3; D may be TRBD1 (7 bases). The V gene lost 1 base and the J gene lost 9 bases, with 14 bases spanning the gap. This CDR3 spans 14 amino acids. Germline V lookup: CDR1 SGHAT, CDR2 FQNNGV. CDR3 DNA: TGTGCCAGCAGCTTAGTTGATCCAGGGGGGACGCAGTATTTT. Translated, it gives CASSLVDPGGTQYF.

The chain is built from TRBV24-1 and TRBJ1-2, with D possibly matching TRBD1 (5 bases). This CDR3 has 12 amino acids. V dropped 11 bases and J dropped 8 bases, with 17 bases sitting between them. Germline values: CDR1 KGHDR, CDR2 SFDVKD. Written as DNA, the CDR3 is TGTGCCATCCAGACAGAACGGAACGGCTACACCTTC. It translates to CAIQTERNGYTF.

The CDR3 reads CASSQVGQLYEQYF. The DNA of the CDR3 is TGTGCCAGCAGCCAAGTGGGACAACTCTACGAGCAGTACTTC. The chain uses TRBV3-1 (or the pseudogene TRBV3-2) and TRBJ2-7; possible D gene TRBD1, 6 bases. This CDR3 is built from 14 residues. The ends were cut back, 1 base at V and 3 bases at J, with 10 bases in the middle. Germline V gene data show CDR1 as LGHDT and CDR2 as YNNKEL (reference sequence).

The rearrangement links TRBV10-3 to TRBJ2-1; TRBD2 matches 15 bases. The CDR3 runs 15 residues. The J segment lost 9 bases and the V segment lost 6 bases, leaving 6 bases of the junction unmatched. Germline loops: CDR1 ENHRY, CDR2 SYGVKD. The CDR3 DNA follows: TGTGCCATCAGCGTTGGACTAGCGGGAGGGGGTGAGCAGTTCTTC. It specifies CAISVGLAGGGEQFF.

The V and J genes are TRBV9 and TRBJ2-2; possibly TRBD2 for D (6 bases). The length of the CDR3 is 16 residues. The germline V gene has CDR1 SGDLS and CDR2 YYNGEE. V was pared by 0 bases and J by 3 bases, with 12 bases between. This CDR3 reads CASSVAGVQDTGELFF. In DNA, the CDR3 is TGTGCCAGCAGCGTAGCGGGGGTTCAGGACACCGGGGAGCTGTTTTTT.

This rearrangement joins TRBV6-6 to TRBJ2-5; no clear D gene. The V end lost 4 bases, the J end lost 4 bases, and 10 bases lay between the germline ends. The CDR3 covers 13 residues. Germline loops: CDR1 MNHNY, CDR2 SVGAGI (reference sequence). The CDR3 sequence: CASSSSSGETQYF. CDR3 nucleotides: TGTGCCAGCAGTTCGTCCTCCGGAGAGACCCAGTACTTC.

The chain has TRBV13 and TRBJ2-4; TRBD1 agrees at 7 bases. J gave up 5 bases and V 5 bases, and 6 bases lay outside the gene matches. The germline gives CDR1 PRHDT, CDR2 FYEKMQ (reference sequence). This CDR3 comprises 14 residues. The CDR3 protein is CASSLTGTQNIQYF. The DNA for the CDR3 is TGTGCCAGCAGCCTGACAGGGACCCAAAACATTCAGTACTTC.

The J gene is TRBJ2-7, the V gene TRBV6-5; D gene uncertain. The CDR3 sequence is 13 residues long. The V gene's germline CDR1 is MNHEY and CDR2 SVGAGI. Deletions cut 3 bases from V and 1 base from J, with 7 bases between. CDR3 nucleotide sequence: TGTGCCAGCAGTTATTCGGGTTCCTACGAGCAGTACTTC. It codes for CASSYSGSYEQYF.

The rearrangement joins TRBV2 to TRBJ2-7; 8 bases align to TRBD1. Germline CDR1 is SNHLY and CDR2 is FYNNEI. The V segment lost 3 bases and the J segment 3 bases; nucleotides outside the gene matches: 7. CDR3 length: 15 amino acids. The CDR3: CASSDGSDRGYEQYF. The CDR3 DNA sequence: TGTGCCAGCAGTGATGGTTCCGACAGGGGCTACGAGCAGTACTTC.